A selection of T cell receptor beta chains follows, all from one sample in a study of graft-versus-host responses after intestinal transplantation. Assay used: immunoSEQ multiplex PCR; TCRdb lists only in-frame clones, some missing. The sample records about 3,600 clones, 60% to 85% being singletons. The specimen comprised ileum tissue, sampled 105 days after intestinal transplantation. Source of these receptors: a human patient who received an intestinal transplant, so some T cells may come from the graft donor. Each CDR3 is given without its conserved first and last residue.

CDR3aa: ASSSDTNTEAF
v_gene: TRBV6-6
j_gene: TRBJ1-1

CDR3aa: SVDLGLLKETQY
v_gene: TRBV29-1
j_gene: TRBJ2-5

CDR3aa: ASSLEHYYEQY
v_gene: TRBV5-5
j_gene: TRBJ2-7

CDR3aa: ASSQGGAGGVEQF
v_gene: TRBV4-1
j_gene: TRBJ2-1

CDR3aa: ASSEMGVVGNQPQH
v_gene: TRBV2
j_gene: TRBJ1-5

CDR3aa: ASSGTGGSGANVLT
v_gene: TRBV6-4
j_gene: TRBJ2-6

CDR3aa: ASSRAVSYEQY
v_gene: TRBV19
j_gene: TRBJ2-7

CDR3aa: ASSQGHSYEQY
v_gene: TRBV4-2
j_gene: TRBJ2-7

CDR3aa: ASSSTSGSPQETQY
v_gene: TRBV5-1
j_gene: TRBJ2-5

CDR3aa: ASSPGQGLTEAF
v_gene: TRBV19
j_gene: TRBJ1-1

CDR3aa: ASSPPGRDFTDTQY
v_gene: TRBV11-3
j_gene: TRBJ2-3

CDR3aa: ASGLGDILNQPQH
v_gene: TRBV12-5
j_gene: TRBJ1-5